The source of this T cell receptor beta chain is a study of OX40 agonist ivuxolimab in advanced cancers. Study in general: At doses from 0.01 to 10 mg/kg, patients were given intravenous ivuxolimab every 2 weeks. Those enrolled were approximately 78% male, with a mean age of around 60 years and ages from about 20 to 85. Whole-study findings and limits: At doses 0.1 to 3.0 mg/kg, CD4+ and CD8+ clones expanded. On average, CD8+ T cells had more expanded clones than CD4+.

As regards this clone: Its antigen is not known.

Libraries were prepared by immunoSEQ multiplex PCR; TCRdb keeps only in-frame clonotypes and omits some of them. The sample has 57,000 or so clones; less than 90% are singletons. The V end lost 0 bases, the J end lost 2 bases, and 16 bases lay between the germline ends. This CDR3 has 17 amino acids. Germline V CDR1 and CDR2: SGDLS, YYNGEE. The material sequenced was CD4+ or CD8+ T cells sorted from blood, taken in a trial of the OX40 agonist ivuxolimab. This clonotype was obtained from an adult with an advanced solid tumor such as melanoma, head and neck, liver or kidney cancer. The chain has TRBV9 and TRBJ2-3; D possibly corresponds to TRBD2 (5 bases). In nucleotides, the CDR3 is TGTGCCAGCAGCGTAGGTGTGAGCAGGAGGTTCACAGATACGCAGTATTTT. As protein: CASSVGVSRRFTDTQYF.